Following are 22 T cell receptor beta chains from one sample sequenced in a study of T cells in Graves' hyperthyroidism and ophthalmopathy. Authors of the study amplified TCR beta CDR3 regions from RNA transcripts. The HTBI primer set was used in a first-round RT-PCR of the TCR CDR3. TCRdb re-called the multiplex PCR reads through MiXCR, storing one row per CDR3 protein. The table records roughly 740,000 distinct CDR3 sequences, roughly 15% of them present only once. Sequences were obtained from blood. Source of these receptors: a man aged 18 to 29 with Graves' hyperthyroidism.

At least ten counts were recorded for this clonotype. The V call is TRBV28, the J call TRBJ2-7, with unresolved D. In germline, CDR1 is MDHEN, CDR2 SYDVKM. CDR3 length: 12 residues. V lost 0 bases and J 9 bases, leaving 9 bases between the germline ends. The CDR3 DNA follows: TGTGCCAGCAGTTTATGGACGAGGCCGCAGTACTTC. Residues: CASSLWTRPQYF.

The chain carries TRBV19 and TRBJ2-1, with TRBD1 matching 10 bases. Per germline, CDR1 LNHDA and CDR2 SQIVND (reference sequence). V was clipped by 5 bases and J by 4 bases; unmatched bases: 26. The CDR3 extends over 22 amino acids. The CDR3 loop is CASSVLPPGQGPRLWGYNEQFF. The CDR3 DNA is TGTGCCAGTAGTGTTCTCCCACCGGGACAGGGGCCCCGATTATGGGGTTACAATGAGCAGTTCTTC.

This chain connects TRBV20-1 to TRBJ1-1, with D perhaps TRBD1 (6 bases). The CDR3 has 15 residues. Germline V gives CDR1 DFQATT, CDR2 SNEGSKA (reference sequence). Trimming removed 6 bases at V and 1 base at J, with 18 bases between. In DNA, the CDR3 is TGCAGTGCACCACCCTACAGGGTCGGGAACACTGAAGCTTTCTTT. The encoded protein is CSAPPYRVGNTEAFF.

This clonotype showed up many times. The V call is TRBV28, the J call TRBJ2-6, with D possibly being TRBD2 (5 bases). Germline V gene sequence: CDR1 MDHEN, CDR2 SYDVKM. Trimming stripped 7 bases from V and 2 bases from J, with 15 bases between. The CDR3 totals 16 residues. The CDR3 nucleotides are TGTGCCAGCATCCCTATCGGGGTTCCTGGGGCCAACGTCCTGACTTTC. It specifies CASIPIGVPGANVLTF.

The chain joins TRBV13 to TRBJ2-2; TRBD2 matches 8 bases. The CDR3 length is 13 residues. CDR1 PRHDT and CDR2 FYEKMQ come from the germline V gene (reference sequence). V lost 6 bases to trimming and J lost 7 bases; unmatched junction nucleotides: 4. CDR3 amino acids: CASSYSGIGELFF. The CDR3 DNA follows: TGTGCCAGCAGTTATAGCGGGATCGGGGAGCTGTTTTTT.

This clonotype was detected a few times. The chain joins TRBV4-3 to TRBJ1-1, with a weak D call TRBD1 (5 bases). V was pared by 0 bases and J by 1 base, with 12 bases between. In germline, CDR1 is LGHNA, CDR2 YSLEER. The CDR3 contains 16 residues. CDR3 region: CASSQDEAGTNTEAFF. The CDR3 DNA is TGCGCCAGCAGCCAAGATGAGGCAGGGACGAACACTGAAGCTTTCTTT.

In its sample, this clonotype was seen a few times. The chain is built from TRBV4-1 and TRBJ2-1, with TRBD2 identical over 8 bases. The CDR3 consists of 18 residues. The V and J ends lost 0 bases and 0 bases, in that order; junction bases with no gene match: 7. Per germline, CDR1 MGHRA and CDR2 YSYEKL. In DNA form, the CDR3 reads TGCGCCAGCAGCCAAGATGGGCTAGCGGGCATCTCCTACAATGAGCAGTTCTTC. The encoded protein is CASSQDGLAGISYNEQFF.

The chain recombines TRBV5-6 with TRBJ2-1; 7 positions match TRBD1. CDR3 length: 14 amino acids. Per the germline V gene, CDR1 is SGHDT and CDR2 is YYEEEE. V was clipped by 1 base and J by 4 bases; unmatched bases: 2. CDR3 nucleotides: TGTGCCAGCAGCTTGACGACAGGGTACAATGAGCAGTTCTTC. Translated, it gives CASSLTTGYNEQFF.

This chain links TRBV5-4 with TRBJ2-1; TRBD2 aligns across 12 bases. Per germline, CDR1 SGHNT and CDR2 YYREEE (reference sequence). The CDR3 spans 16 residues. V was clipped by 4 bases and J by 2 bases; unmatched bases: 4. The CDR3 bases are TGTGCCAGCAGCGCGGGACTAGCGGGTGCCTACAATGAGCAGTTCTTC. It codes for CASSAGLAGAYNEQFF.

This clonotype has at least ten counts. The chain couples TRBV20-1 to TRBJ2-5; a possible D gene is TRBD2 (5 bases). The V end lost 0 bases, the J end lost 7 bases, and 12 bases lay between the germline ends. The CDR3 spans 13 residues. Germline-derived CDR1 and CDR2 are DFQATT and SNEGSKA (reference sequence). CDR3 nucleotides: TGCAGTGCTAGAGATCAGCGTGGAGGGACCCAGTACTTC. The encoded protein is CSARDQRGGTQYF.

This clonotype has ten or more counts. The chain combines TRBV28 with TRBJ1-1; possibly TRBD1 for D (6 bases). The germline gives CDR1 MDHEN, CDR2 SYDVKM. The CDR3 sequence is 12 residues long. Trimming took 5 bases from V and 7 from J, leaving 11 bases between them. For the CDR3, the DNA is TGTGCCAGCAGTGCTACAGGGTTTGAAGCTTTCTTT. Encoded protein: CASSATGFEAFF.

A few counts support this clonotype. This chain uses TRBV28 with TRBJ2-1; the match to TRBD1 covers 10 bases. Losses at the gene ends were 6 bases for V and 7 bases for J; bases not matched to a gene: 18. Germline loops: CDR1 MDHEN, CDR2 SYDVKM. The CDR3 is made up of 18 amino acids. The CDR3: CASRKDRGPERLRNEQFF. CDR3 nucleotides: TGTGCCAGCAGAAAAGACAGGGGGCCTGAACGGTTACGGAATGAGCAGTTCTTC.

This clonotype was counted ten times or more. This chain joins TRBV12-3 or TRBV12-4 and TRBJ1-5; possibly TRBD1 for D (5 bases). This CDR3 comprises 18 residues. V was cut by 6 bases and J by 0 bases, with 21 bases left in between. CDR3 nucleotides: TGTGCCAGCAGCCCCGGGGGACCATTTTCCTTTAGCAATCAGCCCCAGCATTTT. Translation: CASSPGGPFSFSNQPQHF.

This chain links TRBV2 with TRBJ2-7, with TRBD1 as a possible D gene (6 bases). The CDR3 runs to 14 residues. V was cut by 6 bases and J by 1 base, with 13 bases left in between. The germline V gene has CDR1 SNHLY and CDR2 FYNNEI. The CDR3 spells CASRGAGVSYEQYF. The CDR3 DNA reads TGTGCCAGCAGAGGGGCAGGGGTATCCTACGAGCAGTACTTC.

At least ten counts were recorded for this clonotype. The V and J genes are TRBV7-2 and TRBJ2-7; 11 bases fit TRBD2. Germline assignment: CDR1 SGHTA and CDR2 FQGNSA. The V segment lost 4 bases and the J segment 5 bases; nucleotides outside the gene matches: 10. This CDR3 has 16 residues. The CDR3 DNA follows: TGTGCCAGCAGCTCCCGTGTAGCGGGAGGGCCGAACGAGCAGTACTTC. Protein: CASSSRVAGGPNEQYF.

This clonotype was counted at least ten times. CDR3 residues: CASSFRGATGGNEQFF. The CDR3 region has the DNA TGTGCCAGCAGCTTCAGGGGAGCTACAGGGGGGAATGAGCAGTTCTTC. This rearrangement joins TRBV7-2 to TRBJ2-1, with TRBD1 identical over 8 bases. Germline V CDR1 and CDR2: SGHTA, FQGNSA. V lost 3 bases and J lost 7; bases outside the gene matches: 11. The CDR3 has 16 residues. Together with reference TRBV7-2 and TRBJ2-1, the CDR3 gives the full variable domain: GAGVSQSPSNKVTEKGKDVELRCDPISGHTALYWYRQSLGQGLEFLIYFQGNSAPDKSGLPSDRFSAERTGGSVSTLTIQRTQQEDSAVYLCASSFRGATGGNEQFFGPGTRLTVL.

The chain carries TRBV28 and TRBJ2-7, with D unresolved. The V end was cut by 3 bases, the J end by 2 bases, with 11 bases between. The CDR3 covers 14 residues. Per the germline V gene, CDR1 is MDHEN and CDR2 is SYDVKM. CDR3 nucleotide sequence: TGTGCCAGCAGTTTGGCAGGTAATGCCTACGAGCAGTACTTC. Its protein is CASSLAGNAYEQYF.

The table lists this clonotype with many counts. The rearrangement uses TRBV12-3 or TRBV12-4 and TRBJ2-1, with 8 bases fitting TRBD2. V trimming: 4 bases; J trimming: 5 bases; junction bases outside the gene matches: 10. The CDR3 totals 16 residues. Written as DNA, the CDR3 is TGTGCCAGCAGTTCCCGTCGACTAGCGCAACACAATGAGCAGTTCTTC. Encoded protein: CASSSRRLAQHNEQFF.

The chain uses TRBV28 and TRBJ2-1, with 14 bases aligning to TRBD2. J gave up 9 bases and V 2 bases, and 12 bases lay outside the gene matches. The CDR3 contains 18 residues. Germline V gene sequence: CDR1 MDHEN, CDR2 SYDVKM. CDR3 amino acids: CASSLPAPWTSGRSEQFF. The CDR3 DNA is TGTGCCAGCAGTTTACCCGCCCCGTGGACTAGCGGGAGGAGTGAGCAGTTCTTC.

The chain couples TRBV7-2 to TRBJ2-2; D gene unclear. The germline V and J ends were trimmed by 6 bases and 0 bases, with 11 bases remaining between them. The CDR3 has 15 residues. Germline CDR1 and CDR2: SGHTA and FQGNSA. CDR3 loop: CASSMDHANTGELFF. The CDR3 region has the DNA TGTGCCAGCAGTATGGACCACGCGAACACCGGGGAGCTGTTTTTT. The entire variable domain, with the rest obtained from reference TRBV7-2 and TRBJ2-2, is as follows: GAGVSQSPSNKVTEKGKDVELRCDPISGHTALYWYRQSLGQGLEFLIYFQGNSAPDKSGLPSDRFSAERTGGSVSTLTIQRTQQEDSAVYLCASSMDHANTGELFFGEGSRLTVL.

Details on this clonotype: This may arise from a read error, as a much more abundant clone is one base away. This chain joins TRBV20-1 and TRBJ2-4; 8 bases agree with TRBD1. The V gene's germline CDR1 is DFQATT and CDR2 SNEGSKA (reference sequence). The CDR3 consists of 14 residues. In DNA form, the CDR3 reads TGCAGTGCTAGAGGGCAGGGGGCCAAAAACATTCAGTGCTTC. Amino acid sequence: CSARGQGAKNIQCF.

The sample holds many counts of this clonotype. This CDR3 is CASSLTGGVSNEQYF. For the CDR3, the DNA is TGTGCCAGCAGCTTGACAGGGGGCGTGTCGAACGAGCAGTACTTC. The chain recombines TRBV5-6 with TRBJ2-7; 9 nucleotides agree with TRBD1. The CDR3 has 15 residues. Trimming cost V 1 base and J 5 bases; bases outside gene matches: 7. Looked up from germline, CDR1 is SGHDT and CDR2 is YYEEEE.